Sequencing of this T cell receptor (beta chain) was carried out in a study of T-cell reconstitution after alpha-beta-depleted transplantation in children. Findings and limits, study-wide: After transplant, at about two months, alpha-beta T cells were reportedly derived from several hundred expanded graft clones. Newly produced T cells mostly provided counts and TCRbeta diversity after one year, as hyperexpanded clones declined. Surviving recipient T cells and thymic progenitors produced the high day-60 TCRbeta diversity seen in some patients.

V was pared by 1 base and J by 6 bases, with 13 bases between. CDR3 length: 14 amino acids. This clonotype was counted many times. What it recognizes is unknown. Unique molecular identifiers were used in preparing the TCRbeta library. TCRdb re-derived calls from the PCR reads in MiXCR, one entry per CDR3 protein. The sample holds more than 500,000 distinct CDR3 sequences, around 10% seen once. V usage is TRBV12-3 or TRBV12-4 and J usage is TRBJ2-7; D not resolved. Sequencing was performed on PBMCs, mostly from graft donor cells, taken 180 days after TCRalphabeta/CD19-depleted stem cell transplant. The origin of this receptor is a female patient aged 2-9 years who had a stem cell transplant for aplastic anemia, so the T cells may come from the graft donor. CDR3 sequence: CASSLVYSSLEQYF. The CDR3 nucleotides are TGTGCCAGCAGTTTAGTGTATTCCAGTCTCGAGCAGTACTTC.